This T cell receptor (beta chain) comes out of a study of T cell repertoires in cytomegalovirus infection. Germline values: CDR1 SQVTM, CDR2 ANQGSEA. This CDR3 has 11 amino acids. The germline V and J ends were trimmed by 6 bases and 7 bases, with 12 bases remaining between them. TCRdb itself ran the reads through MiXCR, one entry per CDR3 protein. The top ten clones hold 8.8% of a sample with some 300,000 distinct CDR3 sequences, roughly 13% of them seen once. This chain joins TRBV29-1 and TRBJ1-2, with a weak D call TRBD1 (6 bases). Sequences were obtained from PBMCs. The sequence derives from a human donor in good health (CMV status not recorded). Some clones in this sample may be carry-over from other donors' samples. In DNA form, the CDR3 reads TGCAGCGTCTCGGACAGTCGTGGCTACACCTTC. It codes for CSVSDSRGYTF.